This record looks at one TCR beta chain sequence and its context. This sample stems from a study of cytomegalovirus exposure and HLA in healthy donors. The PCR ran on 60 Vbeta and 13 Jbeta primers. The assay was immunoSEQ multiplex PCR, and TCRdb's table has in-frame clones only and misses some. The sample holds more than 140,000 clones; roughly 73% are singletons and the top ten take approximately 1.5%. This CDR3 has 17 residues. This rearrangement joins TRBV21-1 to TRBJ2-3; the table calls TRBD1, which could not be checked here. TRBV21-1 is a pseudogene. This receptor was identified in a female donor in good health and CMV-seronegative. Specimen: PBMCs. CDR3 nucleotide sequence: TGTGCCAGCAGCAATCCCCGGTTGGGACAGGGCACAGATACGCAGTATTTT. This sequence encodes CASSNPRLGQGTDTQYF.